This TCR beta chain appears in the sequencing data of a study of Ad26.COV2.S vaccination and SARS-CoV-2 variants. Study results and caveats: Greater spike-specific TCR breadth was seen in vaccine recipients than in placebo recipients.

Treatment reported: roughly 19 received Ad26.COV2.S at low or high dose, single or two shots; 5 received placebo; per-sample allocation not given. It was on day 63 after the first vaccine or placebo injection that samples were taken. V was trimmed by 0 bases and J by 0 bases, leaving 11 bases between them. From germline, CDR1 is SGHRS and CDR2 YFSETQ. The CDR3 has 16 residues. In the case of this clone: Its target is not known.

Clones were read by immunoSEQ multiplex PCR, and TCRdb kept only the in-frame ones, dropping some. Of roughly 270,000 clones listed, 70% to 90% are singletons. The sample consisted of peripheral blood, taken in a trial of Ad26.COV2.S vaccine versus placebo. The TCR comes from a person between 18 and 65 years old who received the Ad26.COV2.S COVID-19 vaccine or a placebo. The genes are TRBV5-1 and TRBJ2-3, with D maybe TRBD2 (5 bases). In DNA, the CDR3 is TGCGCCAGCAGCTTGGCCGCGGGTACTAGCACAGATACGCAGTATTTT. This translates into CASSLAAGTSTDTQYF.